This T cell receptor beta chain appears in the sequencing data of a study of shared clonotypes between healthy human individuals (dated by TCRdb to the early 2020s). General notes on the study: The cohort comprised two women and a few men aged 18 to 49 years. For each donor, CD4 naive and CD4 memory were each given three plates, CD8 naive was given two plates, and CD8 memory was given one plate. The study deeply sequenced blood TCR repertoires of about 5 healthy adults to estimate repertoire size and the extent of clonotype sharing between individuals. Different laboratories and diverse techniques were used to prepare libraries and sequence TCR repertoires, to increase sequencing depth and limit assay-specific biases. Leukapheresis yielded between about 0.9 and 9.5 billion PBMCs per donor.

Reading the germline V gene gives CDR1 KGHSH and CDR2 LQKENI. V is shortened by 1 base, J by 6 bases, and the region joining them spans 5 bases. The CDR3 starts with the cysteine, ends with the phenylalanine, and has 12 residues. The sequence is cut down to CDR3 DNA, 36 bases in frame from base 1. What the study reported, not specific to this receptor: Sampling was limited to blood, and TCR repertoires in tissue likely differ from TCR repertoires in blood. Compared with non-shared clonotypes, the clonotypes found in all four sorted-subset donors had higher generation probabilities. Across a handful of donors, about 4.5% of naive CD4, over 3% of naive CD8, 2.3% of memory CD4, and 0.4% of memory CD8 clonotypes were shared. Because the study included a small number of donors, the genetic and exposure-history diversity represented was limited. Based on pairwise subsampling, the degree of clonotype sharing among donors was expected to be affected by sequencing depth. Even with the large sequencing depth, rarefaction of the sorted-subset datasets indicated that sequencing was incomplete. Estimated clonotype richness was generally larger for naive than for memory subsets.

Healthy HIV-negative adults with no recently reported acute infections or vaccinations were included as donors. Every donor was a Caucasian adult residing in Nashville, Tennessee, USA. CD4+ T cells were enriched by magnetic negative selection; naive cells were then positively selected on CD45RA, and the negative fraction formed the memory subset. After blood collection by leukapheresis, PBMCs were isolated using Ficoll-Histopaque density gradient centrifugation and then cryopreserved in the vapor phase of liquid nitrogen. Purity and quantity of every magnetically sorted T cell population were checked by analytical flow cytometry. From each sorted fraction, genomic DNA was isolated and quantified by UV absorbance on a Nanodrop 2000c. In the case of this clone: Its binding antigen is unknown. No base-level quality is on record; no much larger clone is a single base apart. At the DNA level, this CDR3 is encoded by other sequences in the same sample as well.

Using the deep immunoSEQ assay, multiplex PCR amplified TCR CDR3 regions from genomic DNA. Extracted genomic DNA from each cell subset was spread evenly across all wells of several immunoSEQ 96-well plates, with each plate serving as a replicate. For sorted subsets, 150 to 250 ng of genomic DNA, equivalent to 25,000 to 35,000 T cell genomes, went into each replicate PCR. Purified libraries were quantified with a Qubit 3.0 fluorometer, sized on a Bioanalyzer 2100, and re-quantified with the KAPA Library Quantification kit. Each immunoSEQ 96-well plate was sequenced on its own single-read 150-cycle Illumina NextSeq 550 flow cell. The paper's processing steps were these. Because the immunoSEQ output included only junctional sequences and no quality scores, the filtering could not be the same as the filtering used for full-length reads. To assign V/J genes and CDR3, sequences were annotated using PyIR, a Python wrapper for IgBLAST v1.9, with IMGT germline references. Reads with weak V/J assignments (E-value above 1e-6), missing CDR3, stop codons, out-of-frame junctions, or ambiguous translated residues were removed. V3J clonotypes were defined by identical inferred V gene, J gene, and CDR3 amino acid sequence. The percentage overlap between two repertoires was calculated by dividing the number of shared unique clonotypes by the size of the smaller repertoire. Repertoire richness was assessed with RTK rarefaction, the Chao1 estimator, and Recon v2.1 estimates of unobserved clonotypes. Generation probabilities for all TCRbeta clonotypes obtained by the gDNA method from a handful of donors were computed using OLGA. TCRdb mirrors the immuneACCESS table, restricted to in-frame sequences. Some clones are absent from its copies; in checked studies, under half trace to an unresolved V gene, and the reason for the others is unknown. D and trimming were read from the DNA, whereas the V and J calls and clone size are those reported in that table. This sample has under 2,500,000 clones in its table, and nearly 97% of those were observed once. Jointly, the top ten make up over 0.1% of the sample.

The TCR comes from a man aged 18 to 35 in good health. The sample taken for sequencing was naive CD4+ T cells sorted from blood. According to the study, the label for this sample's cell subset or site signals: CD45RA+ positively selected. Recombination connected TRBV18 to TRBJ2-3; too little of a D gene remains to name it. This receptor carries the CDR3 CASSPRGDTQYF. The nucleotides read TGTGCCAGCTCACCACGTGGGGATACGCAGTATTTT. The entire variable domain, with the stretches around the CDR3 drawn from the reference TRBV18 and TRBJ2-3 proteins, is NAGVMQNPRHLVRRRGQEARLRCSPMKGHSHVYWYRQLPEEGLKFMVYLQKENIIDESGMPKERFSAEFPKEGPSILRIQQVVRGDSAAYFCASSPRGDTQYFGPGTRLTVL.